Sequencing of this T cell receptor beta chain was carried out in a study of untreated major depressive disorder. Patients scored at least 18 on the Hamilton Depression Scale with DSM-IV major depression. On this clone itself: Its specificity is unknown.

General study results and limits: CD4+ T cells from depressed patients used TRBV05-01 (Vbeta 5.1) more often than controls. Findings may not generalize because the study sample was small.

Assay used: immunoSEQ multiplex PCR; TCRdb lists only in-frame clones, some missing. The sample shows about 19,000 clones, roughly 90% of them seen only once. CDR3 size: 12 residues. Trimming pared 2 bases from V and 3 bases from J, leaving 2 bases between. The V gene's germline CDR1 is SGHVS and CDR2 FNYEAQ. The receptor was isolated from a woman in her forties with major depressive disorder. This chain links TRBV7-6 with TRBJ1-5; the D is unclear. Sequenced sample: CD4+ T cells from PBMCs. CDR3 residues: CASSLYNQPQHF. For the CDR3, the DNA is TGTGCCAGCAGCTTATACAATCAGCCCCAGCATTTT. Variable domain in full (rest from reference TRBV7-6 and TRBJ1-5): GAGVSQSPRYKVTKRGQDVALRCDPISGHVSLYWYRQALGQGPEFLTYFNYEAQQDKSGLPNDRFSAERPEGSISTLTIQRTEQRDSAMYRCASSLYNQPQHFGDGTRLSIL.